The 8 T cell receptor beta chains below come from one sample, sequenced in a study of T cells after posttransplantation cyclophosphamide. TCRdb keeps only in-frame clones here, not all; method: immunoSEQ multiplex PCR. The sample has some 9,700 clones; about four fifths are singletons. Treatment was busulfan-fludarabine conditioning, a marrow graft, and cyclophosphamide on days +3 and +4. Here the sequenced sample was PBMCs, taken 1,700 to 2,000 days after a stem cell transplant with posttransplant cyclophosphamide. The receptors here all came from a female patient in her forties or fifties who received an allogeneic stem cell transplant from a related donor, was CMV-positive, and had no GVHD. Among the T cells, some may be from the graft donor.

The V and J genes are TRBV7-1 and TRBJ2-5; 9 positions agree with TRBD2. TRBV7-1 is noted as an ORF with a role that remains uncertain. With V trimmed by 5 bases and J by 9 bases, 13 bases remained unmatched. The CDR3 length is 15 residues. The CDR3 DNA sequence: TGTGCCAGCAGCGGAAAGTTGGGACTAGCCACGGCCCAGTACTTC. Translating gives CASSGKLGLATAQYF.

The rearrangement uses TRBV27 and TRBJ2-5; TRBD2 matches 9 bases. With V trimmed by 8 bases and J by 5 bases, 12 bases remained unmatched. Per the germline V gene, CDR1 is MNHEY and CDR2 is SMNVEV (reference sequence). This CDR3 spans 15 amino acids. The CDR3, as DNA: TGTGCCAGCCGGGGTACGCGGGGGGGCGTGGAGACCCAGTACTTC. It translates to CASRGTRGGVETQYF.

This clone turned up a few times. This chain uses TRBV6-5 with TRBJ1-2; D is uncertain. Per germline, CDR1 MNHEY and CDR2 SVGAGI. V was clipped by 6 bases and J by 8 bases, with 16 bases between them. The CDR3 covers 13 residues. CDR3 protein: CASRTPGGRGYTF. In nucleotides, the CDR3 is TGTGCCAGCAGGACCCCGGGAGGACGGGGCTACACCTTC.

This clone was detected once. In DNA form, the CDR3 reads TGTGCCAGCACCCTGACTAGCGGGGGGGCCTATGAGCAGTTCTTC. Its translation is CASTLTSGGAYEQFF. The chain uses TRBV7-8 and TRBJ2-1, with TRBD2 matching 14 bases. CDR3 size: 15 residues. Trimming at V came to 7 bases and at J to 8 bases, leaving 7 bases not matched to a gene. Germline V CDR1 and CDR2: SGHVS, FQNEAQ. The full variable domain, rest sourced from reference TRBV7-8 and TRBJ2-1, is GAGVSQSPRYKVAKRGQDVALRCDPISGHVSLFWYQQALGQGPEFLTYFQNEAQLDKSGLPSDRFFAERPEGSVSTLKIQRTQQEDSAVYLCASTLTSGGAYEQFFGPGTRLTVL.

The chain is built from TRBV18 and TRBJ2-2, with 9 bases lining up with TRBD2. The CDR3 runs 18 residues. Trimming took 6 bases from V and 0 from J; bases not matched to a gene: 11. Germline V gives CDR1 KGHSH, CDR2 LQKENI. CDR3 nucleotide sequence: TGTGCCAGCTCGCCGCGGAGCGGGGGGTTAGCGAACACCGGGGAGCTGTTTTTT. Its translation is CASSPRSGGLANTGELFF.

The gene calls are TRBV25-1 and TRBJ2-3; D possibly corresponds to TRBD2 (6 bases). Germline loops: CDR1 MGHDK, CDR2 SYGVNS. The CDR3 is 14 residues long. V was trimmed by 10 bases and J by 4 bases, leaving 18 bases between them. The chain's CDR3 is CATEELARPDTQYF. For the CDR3, the DNA is TGTGCCACGGAGGAGCTAGCGCGTCCAGATACGCAGTATTTT.

The J gene is TRBJ2-7, the V gene TRBV15, with D unclear. Germline V CDR1 and CDR2: LNHNV, YYDKDF (reference sequence). The CDR3 has 16 amino acids. V lost 3 bases to trimming and J lost 0 bases, with 15 bases between them. CDR3 sequence (DNA): TGTGCCACCAGCAGCGACGCGGTAACGAGCTCCTACGAGCAGTACTTC. Translation: CATSSDAVTSSYEQYF.

The rearrangement uses TRBV11-2 and TRBJ1-2; D uncertain. This CDR3 spans 13 amino acids. Germline V gene sequence: CDR1 SGHAT, CDR2 FQNNGV. The V end was cut by 2 bases, the J end by 4 bases, with 8 bases between. The CDR3 coding sequence is TGTGCCAGCAGCTTACCGGGAAGCTATGGCTACACCTTC. Translating gives CASSLPGSYGYTF.